Listed below are T cell receptor beta chains from one sample, sequenced in a study of blood T cell repertoires in COVID-19. Generated by immunoSEQ multiplex PCR, the TCRdb table keeps only in-frame clones and is missing some. The table lists under 200,000 clones, roughly 93% of them singletons. Sequencing was done on a sample of peripheral blood. The receptors originated from a man aged 18 to 30 with acute or convalescent COVID-19. The CDR3 runs from the conserved cysteine through the conserved F or W. The D gene is left open where the match is weak. A clone size is listed for some rows: how often the clone was seen (once, few, many), or a class if it is expanded.

d_call	j_call	clone_size	v_call	cdr3_aa	cdr3_nt
TRBD1	TRBJ1-4	-	TRBV6-5	CASRLTGYAEKLFF	TGTGCCAGCAGGCTGACAGGGTACGCTGAAAAACTGTTTTTT
TRBD2	TRBJ2-2	-	TRBV25-1	CASSRFGLANTGELFF	TGTGCCAGCAGCAGATTTGGACTAGCGAACACCGGGGAGCTGTTTTTT
TRBD2	TRBJ2-2	-	TRBV7-9	CASSLGGGLAGAGELFF	TGTGCCAGCAGCTTAGGTGGAGGACTAGCGGGAGCCGGGGAGCTGTTTTTT
TRBD1	TRBJ1-6	-	TRBV18	CASSPLRDSSSPLHF	TGTGCCAGCTCACCCTTACGGGACAGTAGTTCACCCCTCCACTTT
-	TRBJ1-5	-	TRBV4-1	CASSQEDSYNQPQHF	TGCGCCAGCAGCCAAGAGGACAGCTACAATCAGCCCCAGCATTTT
-	TRBJ2-5	-	TRBV18	CASSPRVETQYF	TGTGCCAGCTCACCTCGAGTGGAGACCCAGTACTTC
-	TRBJ1-1	-	TRBV18	CASSPRQNTEAFF	TGTGCCAGCTCACCACGACAGAACACTGAAGCTTTCTTT
TRBD1	TRBJ1-2	-	TRBV19	CASSRTGLLSYGYTF	TGTGCCAGTAGTCGGACAGGACTATTATCCTATGGCTACACCTTC
TRBD1	TRBJ1-2	once	TRBV28	CASSPRTGTVYGYTF	TGTGCCAGCAGTCCCCGGACAGGGACAGTCTATGGCTACACCTTC
-	TRBJ2-1	-	TRBV5-1	CASSILALGSYNEQFF	TGCGCCAGCAGCATTCTAGCGTTAGGCTCCTACAATGAGCAGTTCTTC
-	TRBJ1-2	-	TRBV6-5	CASRTDSSGGYTF	TGTGCCAGCAGGACAGACAGTTCCGGCGGCTACACCTTC
TRBD1	TRBJ1-3	-	TRBV29-1	CSVAGDSSSGNTIYF	TGCAGCGTTGCTGGGGACAGCTCCTCTGGAAACACCATATATTTT
TRBD1	TRBJ1-3	-	TRBV5-4	CASSSAPQGSSGNTIYF	TGTGCCAGCAGTTCGGCCCCACAGGGGAGCTCTGGAAACACCATATATTTT
TRBD2	TRBJ2-3	-	TRBV10-1	CASSEYASGGARPGPSTDTQYF	TGCGCCAGCAGTGAGTATGCTAGCGGGGGGGCCAGACCGGGCCCTAGCACAGATACGCAGTATTTT
-	TRBJ2-3	-	TRBV6-5	CASSRTGRGTDTQYF	TGTGCCAGCAGTCGGACAGGGAGGGGCACAGATACGCAGTATTTT
TRBD1	TRBJ2-1	-	TRBV5-1	CASSRSGTGGDEQFF	TGCGCCAGCAGCCGCTCCGGGACAGGGGGCGACGAGCAGTTCTTC
TRBD2	TRBJ2-2	-	TRBV5-1	CASSFATSGIAGELFF	TGCGCCAGCAGCTTCGCCACTAGCGGGATAGCCGGGGAGCTGTTTTTT
TRBD1	TRBJ2-3	few	TRBV7-9	CASSADRGWVTDTQYF	TGTGCCAGCAGCGCGGACAGGGGATGGGTCACAGATACGCAGTATTTT
-	TRBJ1-4	once	TRBV6-5	CASSPWDTGSEKLFF	TGTGCCAGCAGTCCCTGGGACACGGGGAGTGAAAAACTGTTTTTT
TRBD1	TRBJ1-2	-	TRBV6-5	CASSSPRDRPYVDTF	TGTGCCAGCAGTTCCCCCCGGGACAGACCCTATGTTGACACCTTC
-	TRBJ1-5	-	TRBV10-2	CASSEWGQPNQPQHF	TGCGCCAGCAGTGAGTGGGGGCAGCCGAATCAGCCCCAGCATTTT
TRBD1	TRBJ2-7	once	TRBV5-1	CASSLSYGQGPYEQYF	TGCGCCAGCAGCTTGTCCTATGGACAGGGTCCCTACGAGCAGTACTTC
TRBD1	TRBJ1-5	-	TRBV19	CASSWQGGGDQPQHF	TGTGCCAGTAGTTGGCAGGGGGGAGGCGATCAGCCCCAGCATTTT
TRBD1	TRBJ1-4	-	TRBV10-3	CAISESEGQAYEKLFF	TGTGCCATCAGTGAGTCCGAAGGACAGGCCTATGAAAAACTGTTTTTT
-	TRBJ2-6	once	TRBV19	CATTPGGPGANVLTF	TGTGCCACCACCCCCGGGGGGCCTGGGGCCAACGTCCTGACTTTC
-	TRBJ2-3	-	TRBV29-1	CSVEDNTDTQYF	TGCAGCGTTGAAGATAACACAGATACGCAGTATTTT
TRBD1	TRBJ1-6	-	TRBV6-1	CASSAKPGTGGSYNSPLHF	TGTGCCAGCAGTGCTAAACCAGGGACAGGGGGAAGCTATAATTCACCCCTCCACTTT
-	TRBJ2-2	-	TRBV7-2	CASSIASATGELFF	TGTGCCAGCAGTATCGCTAGCGCCACCGGGGAGCTGTTTTTT
-	TRBJ1-1	-	TRBV5-1	CASSLAGGRGNTEAFF	TGCGCCAGCAGCTTGGCGGGTGGTCGGGGGAACACTGAAGCTTTCTTT
TRBD2	TRBJ2-7	-	TRBV4-2	CASSQTALAGDYEQYF	TGTGCCAGCAGCCAGACCGCACTAGCGGGTGATTACGAGCAGTACTTC
TRBD1	TRBJ1-2	once	TRBV27	CASSFRQGLYGYTF	TGTGCCAGCAGTTTTCGACAGGGCCTTTATGGCTACACCTTC
TRBD2	TRBJ2-7	-	TRBV20-1	CSASPPSGYEQYF	TGCAGTGCTAGTCCTCCTAGCGGCTACGAGCAGTACTTC